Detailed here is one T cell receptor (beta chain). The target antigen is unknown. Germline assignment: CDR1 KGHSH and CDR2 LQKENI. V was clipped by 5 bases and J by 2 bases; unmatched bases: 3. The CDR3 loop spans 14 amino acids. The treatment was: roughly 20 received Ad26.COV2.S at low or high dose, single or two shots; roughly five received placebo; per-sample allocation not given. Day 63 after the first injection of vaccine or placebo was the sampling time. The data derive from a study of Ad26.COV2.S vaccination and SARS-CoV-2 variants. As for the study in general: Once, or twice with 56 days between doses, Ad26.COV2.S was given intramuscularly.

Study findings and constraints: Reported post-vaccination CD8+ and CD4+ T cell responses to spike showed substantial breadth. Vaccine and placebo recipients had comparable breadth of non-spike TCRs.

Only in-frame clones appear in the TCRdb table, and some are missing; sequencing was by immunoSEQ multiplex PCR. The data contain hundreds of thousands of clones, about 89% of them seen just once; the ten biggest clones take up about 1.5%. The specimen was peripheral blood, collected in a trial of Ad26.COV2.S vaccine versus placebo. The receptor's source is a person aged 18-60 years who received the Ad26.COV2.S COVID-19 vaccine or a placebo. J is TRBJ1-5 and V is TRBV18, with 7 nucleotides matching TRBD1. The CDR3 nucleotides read TGTGCCAGCTCAACAGGGGTGCGCAATCAGCCCCAGCATTTT. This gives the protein CASSTGVRNQPQHF.